This T cell receptor beta chain is drawn from a study of T cells after yellow fever vaccination. V gave up 4 bases and J gave up 9 bases; unmatched junction bases: 15. Germline values: CDR1 SGHRS, CDR2 YFSETQ. The CDR3 length is 16 residues. This clonotype has more than one count but fewer than ten. TCRdb used MiXCR to reprocess the 5' RACE reads, holding one entry per CDR3 protein. Of about 340,000 distinct CDR3 sequences in the sample, under 5% were seen once. This clonotype was obtained from a man younger than 30 who received the YFV17D yellow fever vaccine. The chain couples TRBV5-1 to TRBJ2-1, with 8 nucleotides matching TRBD2. This specimen consisted of PBMCs, obtained 5 days after the yellow fever booster vaccination. The CDR3 loop is CASSRAGGAEDGEQFF. CDR3 DNA: TGCGCCAGCAGCCGGGCCGGGGGGGCCGAAGACGGTGAGCAGTTCTTC.